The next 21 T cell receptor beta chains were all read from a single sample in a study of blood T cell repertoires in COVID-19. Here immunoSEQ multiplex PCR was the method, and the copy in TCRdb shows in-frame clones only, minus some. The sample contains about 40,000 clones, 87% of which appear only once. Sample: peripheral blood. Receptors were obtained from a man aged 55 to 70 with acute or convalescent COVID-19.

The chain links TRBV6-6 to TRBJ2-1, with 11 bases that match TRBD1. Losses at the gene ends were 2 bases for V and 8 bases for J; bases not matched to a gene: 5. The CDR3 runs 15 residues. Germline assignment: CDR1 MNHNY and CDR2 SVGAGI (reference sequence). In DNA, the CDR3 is TGTGCCAGCAGTTACGGGGACAGGGGGACATATGAGCAGTTCTTC. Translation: CASSYGDRGTYEQFF.

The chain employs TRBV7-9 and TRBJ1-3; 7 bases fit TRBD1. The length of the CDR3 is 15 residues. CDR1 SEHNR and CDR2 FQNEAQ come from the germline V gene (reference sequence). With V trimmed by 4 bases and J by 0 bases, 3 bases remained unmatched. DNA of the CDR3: TGTGCCAGCAGCTCCCGACAGGGCTCTGGAAACACCATATATTTT. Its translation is CASSSRQGSGNTIYF.

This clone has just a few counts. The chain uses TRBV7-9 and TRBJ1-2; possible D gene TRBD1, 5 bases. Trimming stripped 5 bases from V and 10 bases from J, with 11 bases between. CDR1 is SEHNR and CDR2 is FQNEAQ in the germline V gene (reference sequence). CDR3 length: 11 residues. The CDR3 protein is CASSTTVFYTF. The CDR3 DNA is TGTGCCAGCAGCACGACAGTTTTCTACACCTTC. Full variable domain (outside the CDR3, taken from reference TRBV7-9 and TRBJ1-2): DTGVSQNPRHKITKRGQNVTFRCDPISEHNRLYWYRQTLGQGPEFLTYFQNEAQLEKSRLLSDRFSAERPKGSFSTLEIQRTEQGDSAMYLCASSTTVFYTFGSGTRLTVV.

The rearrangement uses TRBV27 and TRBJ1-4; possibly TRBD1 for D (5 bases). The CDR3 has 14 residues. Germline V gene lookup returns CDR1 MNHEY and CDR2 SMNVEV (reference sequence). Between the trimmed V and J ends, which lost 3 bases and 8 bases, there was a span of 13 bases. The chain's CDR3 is CASSLYGGGEKLFF. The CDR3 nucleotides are TGTGCCAGCAGTTTGTACGGGGGTGGAGAAAAACTGTTTTTT. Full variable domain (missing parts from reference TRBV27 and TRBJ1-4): EAQVTQNPRYLITVTGKKLTVTCSQNMNHEYMSWYRQDPGLGLRQIYYSMNVEVTDKGDVPEGYKVSRKEKRNFPLILESPSPNQTSLYFCASSLYGGGEKLFFGSGTQLSVL.

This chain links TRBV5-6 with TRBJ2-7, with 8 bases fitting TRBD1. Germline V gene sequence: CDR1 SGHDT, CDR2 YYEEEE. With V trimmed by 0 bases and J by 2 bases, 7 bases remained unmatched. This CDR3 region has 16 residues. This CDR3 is CASSLVWDRLTYEQYF. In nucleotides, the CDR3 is TGTGCCAGCAGCTTGGTATGGGACAGGTTAACCTACGAGCAGTACTTC.

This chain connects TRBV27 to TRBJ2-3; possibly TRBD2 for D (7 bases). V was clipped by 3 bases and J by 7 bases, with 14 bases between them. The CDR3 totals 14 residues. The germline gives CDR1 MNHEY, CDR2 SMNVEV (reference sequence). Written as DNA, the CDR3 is TGTGCCAGCAGTTTGAAGGGGGGGACGCATACGCAGTATTTT. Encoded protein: CASSLKGGTHTQYF.

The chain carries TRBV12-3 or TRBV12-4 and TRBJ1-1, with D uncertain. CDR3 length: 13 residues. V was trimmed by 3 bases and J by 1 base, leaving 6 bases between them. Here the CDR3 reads CASSFSRNTEAFF. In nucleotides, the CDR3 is TGTGCCAGCAGTTTTTCGAGGAACACTGAAGCTTTCTTT.

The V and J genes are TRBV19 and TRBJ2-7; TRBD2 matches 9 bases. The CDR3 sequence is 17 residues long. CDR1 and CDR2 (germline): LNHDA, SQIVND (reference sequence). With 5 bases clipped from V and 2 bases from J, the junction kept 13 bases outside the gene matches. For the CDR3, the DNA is TGTGCCAGTAGTCAACTTACGGGAGCGGGAGGCCCCTACGAGCAGTACTTC. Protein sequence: CASSQLTGAGGPYEQYF.

DNA of the CDR3: TGTGCCACCAGTGATCAAAGACAGGGGGATGGCTCGGGCTACACCTTC. It yields the protein CATSDQRQGDGSGYTF. This chain links TRBV24-1 with TRBJ1-2, with TRBD1 identical over 9 bases. CDR1 and CDR2 from the germline V gene are KGHDR and SFDVKD. J lost 8 bases, V lost 3 bases, and 12 bases had no gene match. The CDR3 runs to 16 residues.

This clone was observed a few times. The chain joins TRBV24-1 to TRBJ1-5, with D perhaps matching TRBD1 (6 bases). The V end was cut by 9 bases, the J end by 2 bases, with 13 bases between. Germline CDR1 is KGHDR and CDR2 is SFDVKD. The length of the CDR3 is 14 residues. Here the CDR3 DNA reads TGTGCCACCGGGGGCAGGGATGGCAATCAGCCCCAGCATTTT. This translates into CATGGRDGNQPQHF.

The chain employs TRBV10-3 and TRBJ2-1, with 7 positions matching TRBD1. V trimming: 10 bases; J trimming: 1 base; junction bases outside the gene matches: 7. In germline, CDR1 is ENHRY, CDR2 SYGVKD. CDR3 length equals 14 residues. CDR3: CATGRQGSYNEQFF. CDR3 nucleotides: TGTGCCACGGGGAGACAGGGTTCCTACAATGAGCAGTTCTTC.

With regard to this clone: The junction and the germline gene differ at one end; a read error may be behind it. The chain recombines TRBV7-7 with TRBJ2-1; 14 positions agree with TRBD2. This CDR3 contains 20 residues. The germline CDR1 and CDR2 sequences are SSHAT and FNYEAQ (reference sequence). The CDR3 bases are TGTGCTAGCAGCTCAAGACTAGCGGGAGGGTCTAGTGGAAACTACAATGAGCAGTTCTTC. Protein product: CASSSRLAGGSSGNYNEQFF.

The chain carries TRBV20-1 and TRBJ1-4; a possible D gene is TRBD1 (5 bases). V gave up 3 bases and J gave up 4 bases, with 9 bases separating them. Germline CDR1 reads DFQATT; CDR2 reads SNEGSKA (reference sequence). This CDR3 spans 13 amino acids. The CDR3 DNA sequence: TGCAGTGCTAGTAAGGGGCTTAATGAAAAACTGTTTTTT. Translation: CSASKGLNEKLFF.

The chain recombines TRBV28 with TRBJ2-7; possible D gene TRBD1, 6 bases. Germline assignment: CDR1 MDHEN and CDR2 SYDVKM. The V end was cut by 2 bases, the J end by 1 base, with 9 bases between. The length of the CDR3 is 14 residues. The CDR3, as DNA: TGTGCCAGCAGTTTAGTTCAGGGGTCCTACGAGCAGTACTTC. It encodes CASSLVQGSYEQYF.

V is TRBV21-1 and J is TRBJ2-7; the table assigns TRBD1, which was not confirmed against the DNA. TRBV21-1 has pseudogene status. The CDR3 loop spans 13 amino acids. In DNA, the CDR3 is TGTGCCAGCAGCAATAAGGGGGCCCAGGAGCAGTACGTC. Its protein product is CASSNKGAQEQYV.

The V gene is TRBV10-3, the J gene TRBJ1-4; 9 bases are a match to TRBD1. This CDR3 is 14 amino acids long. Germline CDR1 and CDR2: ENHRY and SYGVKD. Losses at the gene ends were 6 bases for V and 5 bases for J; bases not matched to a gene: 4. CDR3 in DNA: TGTGCCATCAGCATCGGACAGGGGAATGAAAAACTGTTTTTT. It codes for CAISIGQGNEKLFF.

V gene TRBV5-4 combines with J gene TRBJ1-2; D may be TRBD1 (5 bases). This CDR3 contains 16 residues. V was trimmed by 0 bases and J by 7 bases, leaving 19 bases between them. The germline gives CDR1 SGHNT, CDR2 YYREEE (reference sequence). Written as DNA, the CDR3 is TGTGCCAGCAGCTTGGGTTTGGCAGGGTCTCTCCGTGGCTACACCTTC. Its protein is CASSLGLAGSLRGYTF.

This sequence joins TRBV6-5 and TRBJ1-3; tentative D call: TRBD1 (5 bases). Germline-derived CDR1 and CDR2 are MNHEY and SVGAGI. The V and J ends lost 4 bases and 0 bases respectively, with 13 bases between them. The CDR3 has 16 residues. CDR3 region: CASSSGGAISGNTIYF. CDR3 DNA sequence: TGTGCCAGCAGTTCCGGTGGGGCGATCTCTGGAAACACCATATATTTT.

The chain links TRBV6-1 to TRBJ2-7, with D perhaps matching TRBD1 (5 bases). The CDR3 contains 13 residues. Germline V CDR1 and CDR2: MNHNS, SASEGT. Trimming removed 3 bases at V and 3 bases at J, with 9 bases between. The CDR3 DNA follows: TGTGCCAGCAGTGAGGCTAGGGGCTACGAGCAGTACGTC. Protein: CASSEARGYEQYV.

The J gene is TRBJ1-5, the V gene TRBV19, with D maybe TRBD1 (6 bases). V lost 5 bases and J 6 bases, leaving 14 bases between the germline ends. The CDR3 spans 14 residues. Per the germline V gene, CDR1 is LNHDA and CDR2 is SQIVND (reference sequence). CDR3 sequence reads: CASSERSGVQPQHF. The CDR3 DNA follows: TGTGCCAGTAGTGAACGCTCAGGGGTTCAGCCCCAGCATTTT.

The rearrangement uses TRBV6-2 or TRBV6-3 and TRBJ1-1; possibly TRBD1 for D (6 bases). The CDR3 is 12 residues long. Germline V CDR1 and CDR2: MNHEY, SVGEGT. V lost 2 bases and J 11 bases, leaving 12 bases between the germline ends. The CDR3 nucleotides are TGTGCCAGCAGTTACGAGGGGGTGGGTGCTTTCTTT. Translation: CASSYEGVGAFF.